This TCR beta chain was identified during a study of Tregs in tolerant kidney transplant recipients. General study results and limits: Biological reproducibility was not directly addressed in this study. Expanding Tregs on activated donor B cells appeared to best identify donor-specific TCRbeta clones.

Only in-frame clones appear in the TCRdb table, and some are missing; sequencing was by immunoSEQ multiplex PCR. The repertoire includes some 70,000 clones, 85% to 90% of them detected once, and roughly 0.4% sits in the top ten. Per germline, CDR1 SQVTM and CDR2 ANQGSEA. V lost 7 bases and J lost 3, with 9 bases in between. This CDR3 region has 11 residues. About this clone: Its antigen is unidentified.

Unstimulated regulatory T cells (CD4+CD25+CD127-), CD4+CD25- non-regulatory cells, CD4 and CD8 cells were FACS-sorted from thawed PBMCs. The specimen was CD4+ T cells from blood, collected before the transplant. The chain carries TRBV29-1 and TRBJ1-1; D is uncertain. The receptor was isolated from a human donor who received a combined kidney and bone marrow transplant. The CDR3 loop is CSAPSDTEAFF. The CDR3 DNA sequence: TGCAGCGCCCCTTCAGACACTGAAGCTTTCTTT.